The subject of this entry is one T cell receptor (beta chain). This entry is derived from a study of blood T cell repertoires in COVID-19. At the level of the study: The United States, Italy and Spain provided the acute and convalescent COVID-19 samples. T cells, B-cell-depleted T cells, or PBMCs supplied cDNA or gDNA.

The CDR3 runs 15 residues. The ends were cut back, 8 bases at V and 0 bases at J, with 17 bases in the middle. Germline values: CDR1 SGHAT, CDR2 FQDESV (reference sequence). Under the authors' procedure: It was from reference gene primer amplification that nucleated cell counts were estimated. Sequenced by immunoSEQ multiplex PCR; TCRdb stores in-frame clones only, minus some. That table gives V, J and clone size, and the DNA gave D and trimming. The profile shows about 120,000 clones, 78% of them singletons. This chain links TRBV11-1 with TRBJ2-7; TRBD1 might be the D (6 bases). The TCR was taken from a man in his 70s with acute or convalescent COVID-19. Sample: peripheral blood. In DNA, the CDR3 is TGTGCCAGCCACCCGGACAGTGGATTCTCCTACGAGCAGTACTTC. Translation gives CASHPDSGFSYEQYF.